This T cell receptor beta chain was sequenced during a study of blood T cell repertoires in COVID-19 (dated by TCRdb to the early 2020s). Notes on the research overall: Collaborator samples came from the United States, Italy and Spain and covered acute and convalescent phases of COVID-19. The prospective study material was composed of cDNA or gDNA derived from T cells, B-cell-depleted T cells, or PBMCs. Deeply sampled blood TCRbeta repertoires from subjects exposed to, actively infected with, or recovered from COVID-19 were included in the dataset. A freely available public database, intended as a resource for researchers studying the immune response to SARS-CoV-2, is where the repertoires were released. The samples were drawn from the first 160 participants of the ongoing ImmuneRACE study and from some 1,300 subjects provided by 6 global collaborators. The sample metadata nearly always contained a de-identified subject ID, COVID-19 status, age in years and sex. Where available, HLA class I and class II types were obtained from metadata supplied by the sample provider rather than from assay-based typing. Study-wide findings and limitations: The quantity of clinical and demographic metadata differed by source and by participant and was supplied without curation.

TCRbeta CDR3 regions were amplified from genomic DNA using the immunoSEQ Assay, a bias-controlled multiplex PCR. Per the authors' processing: The number of nucleated cells in each sample was estimated from the amplification of reference gene primers within the assay. Sequence reads were collapsed and filtered to measure the absolute abundance of every unique TCRbeta CDR3 rearrangement. For each sample, productive Simpson clonality was calculated as the square root of Simpson's diversity index across productive rearrangements. Not all clones reach the TCRdb copy of this immuneACCESS table, which keeps in-frame sequences only. Checked studies attribute under half of the gap to unresolved V genes and leave the rest unexplained. D and trimming were read from the DNA, whereas the V and J calls and clone size are those reported in that table. For this sample there are a few hundred thousand clones; approximately 88% appear just once. The leading ten clones occupy around 6.3% of the sample.

There are 16 amino acids in the CDR3, from cysteine to phenylalanine inclusive. The DNA shown is the 48-base CDR3, in frame from base 1. The V end loses 4 bases and the J end loses 0 bases, and a stretch of 13 bases separates them. According to the germline V gene, CDR1 reads MDHEN and CDR2 reads SYDVKM. Turning to this clone: The target of this receptor is not known. Per-base quality was not reported, and no clone a single base away is much larger than it.

One collaborating source in Seattle enrolled patients while the patients were actively infected and followed the patients over time throughout the course of disease. Each collaborating institution followed its own protocols to collect whole blood in K2EDTA tubes. For TCRbeta analysis, collaborators shipped samples as frozen whole blood, isolated PBMCs, or DNA extracted from either of those sample types. The sequence is built from TRBV28 and TRBJ1-3; 5 matching bases give a weak D call of TRBD1. The specimen was peripheral blood. This receptor was obtained from a woman between 25 and 40 years old with COVID-19, enrolled during active disease. The CDR3 loop reads CASSSPGGSSGNTIYF. The DNA is as follows: TGTGCCAGCAGTTCCCCGGGGGGGTCCTCTGGAAACACCATATATTTT.